This T cell receptor beta chain was observed in a study of T cells in localized non-small cell lung cancer. Study results and limitations: Only one tumor region was sequenced, so heterogeneity remains possible. Uninvolved adjacent lung had the highest recorded T cell clonality, with tumor below it. Of the top 100 tumor clones, median 57 were in adjacent lung, more than 25 among its top 100. Prolonged overall survival went with higher T cell density in the blood.

CDR1 and CDR2 from the germline V gene are SEHNR and FQNEAQ (reference sequence). Trimming stripped 5 bases from V and 1 base from J, with 16 bases between. The CDR3 spans 16 residues. Worth noting for this clone: Its antigen is currently unknown.

Libraries were prepared by immunoSEQ multiplex PCR; TCRdb keeps only in-frame clonotypes and omits some of them. This sample carries 20,000 to 25,000 clones, around 90% of them seen once, and the ten largest clones take approximately 2.9%. The receptor was derived from a woman aged 35-75 years with stage I lung adenocarcinoma. The source material was peripheral blood, sampled before any cancer treatment. The V call is TRBV7-9, the J call TRBJ2-3; tentatively, D is TRBD1 or TRBD2 (5 bases each). CDR3 region: CASSLERGVGTDTQYF. CDR3 DNA sequence: TGTGCCAGCAGCCTTGAACGGGGCGTCGGCACAGATACGCAGTATTTT.